A single sample is the source of the 22 T cell receptor beta chains below, sequenced in a study of OX40 agonist ivuxolimab in advanced cancers. Sequencing was performed with immunoSEQ multiplex PCR; in TCRdb, only in-frame clones are kept and a portion is missing. The sample holds tens of thousands of clones; approximately 89% are singletons and the top ten take approximately 0.2%. This specimen was CD4+ or CD8+ T cells sorted from blood, taken in a trial of the OX40 agonist ivuxolimab. These receptors all come from an adult with an advanced solid tumor such as melanoma, head and neck, liver or kidney cancer.

The V gene is TRBV5-1, the J gene TRBJ2-3; D is uncertain. This CDR3 contains 13 residues. The V gene's germline CDR1 is SGHRS and CDR2 YFSETQ. Trimming left V 5 bases short and J 4 bases short, with 11 bases between. This CDR3 is CASSSVVSDTQYF. As DNA, the CDR3 is TGCGCCAGCAGTTCCGTAGTTTCAGATACGCAGTATTTT.

The chain combines TRBV9 with TRBJ1-2; 10 bases fit TRBD1. The CDR3 has 20 amino acids. V lost 4 bases, J lost 4 bases, and 22 bases stayed unmatched. Germline V gene lookup returns CDR1 SGDLS and CDR2 YYNGEE. CDR3 region: CASSTTRGGGFGTGVYGYTF. CDR3 in DNA: TGTGCCAGCAGCACAACACGAGGGGGAGGTTTCGGGACAGGGGTCTATGGCTACACCTTC.

The chain has TRBV28 and TRBJ2-3; unclear D gene. The CDR3 loop spans 13 amino acids. CDR1 is MDHEN and CDR2 is SYDVKM in the germline V gene. The V end lost 3 bases, the J end lost 8 bases, and 12 bases lay between the germline ends. The CDR3 DNA sequence: TGTGCCAGCAGTTTGGACCCGCCGGGTACGCAGTATTTT. Protein sequence: CASSLDPPGTQYF.

The genes are TRBV27 and TRBJ1-1; D gene ambiguous. The germline V gene encodes CDR1 MNHEY and CDR2 SMNVEV (reference sequence). The CDR3 contains 16 residues. V was cut by 2 bases and J by 1 base, with 14 bases left in between. CDR3 coding DNA: TGTGCCAGCAGTTTAGATTTCGGCATCAGGAACACTGAAGCTTTCTTT. Its protein is CASSLDFGIRNTEAFF.

This chain uses TRBV2 with TRBJ1-4, with D uncertain. The V gene's germline CDR1 is SNHLY and CDR2 FYNNEI. The CDR3 has 14 amino acids. The V and J ends lost 2 bases and 5 bases respectively, with 9 bases between them. CDR3 amino acids: CASSEHTRNEKLFF. The CDR3 DNA reads TGTGCCAGCAGTGAACACACGAGGAATGAAAAACTGTTTTTT.

The chain combines TRBV2 with TRBJ1-2; D is undetermined. The CDR3 spans 17 residues. Germline V gene sequence: CDR1 SNHLY, CDR2 FYNNEI. V lost 0 bases and J lost 4, with 18 bases in between. Here the CDR3 reads CASSEASAAIVAYGYTF. The DNA for the CDR3 is TGTGCCAGCAGTGAAGCCAGCGCGGCGATTGTGGCCTATGGCTACACCTTC.

The genes are TRBV15 and TRBJ2-2; the D gene is possibly TRBD2 (5 bases). Germline V gives CDR1 LNHNV, CDR2 YYDKDF (reference sequence). This CDR3 has 17 amino acids. V was trimmed by 8 bases and J by 4 bases, leaving 23 bases between them. The CDR3 loop reads CATGPRSGPRGTGELFF. For the CDR3, the DNA is TGTGCCACCGGACCAAGATCAGGCCCCCGGGGCACCGGGGAGCTGTTTTTT.

This sequence joins TRBV5-1 and TRBJ1-1, with 8 nucleotides matching TRBD1. The germline V gene has CDR1 SGHRS and CDR2 YFSETQ. The V and J ends lost 1 base and 0 bases, in that order; junction bases with no gene match: 5. The CDR3 extends over 16 amino acids. The CDR3 region has the DNA TGCGCCAGCAGCTTGTTGGCAGGGGGCATGAACACTGAAGCTTTCTTT. This gives the protein CASSLLAGGMNTEAFF.

This clone has just one count. V and J are TRBV5-1 and TRBJ2-1, with 9 bases that match TRBD2. J gave up 9 bases and V 0 bases, and 7 bases lay outside the gene matches. In germline, CDR1 is SGHRS, CDR2 YFSETQ. This CDR3 spans 15 amino acids. The CDR3 coding sequence is TGCGCCAGCAGCTTGGAGGTAGCGGGAGTAGGTGAGCAGTTCTTC. It translates to CASSLEVAGVGEQFF. Full variable domain (remainder filled in from reference TRBV5-1 and TRBJ2-1): KAGVTQTPRYLIKTRGQQVTLSCSPISGHRSVSWYQQTPGQGLQFLFEYFSETQRNKGNFPGRFSGRQFSNSRSEMNVSTLELGDSALYLCASSLEVAGVGEQFFGPGTRLTVL.

The chain uses TRBV28 and TRBJ2-7, with D maybe TRBD1 (5 bases). The CDR3 totals 11 residues. V was clipped by 6 bases and J by 6 bases, with 9 bases between them. Germline V gene data show CDR1 as MDHEN and CDR2 as SYDVKM. The CDR3 spells CASSPRGEQYF. In DNA form, the CDR3 reads TGTGCCAGCAGCCCTAGGGGCGAGCAGTACTTC.

The chain joins TRBV9 to TRBJ2-7, with 9 positions matching TRBD1. J was trimmed by 4 bases and V by 0 bases; bases with no gene match: 5. The germline V gene has CDR1 SGDLS and CDR2 YYNGEE. This CDR3 has 15 amino acids. The CDR3 sequence is CASSVDGTGFYEQYF. CDR3 nucleotides: TGTGCCAGCAGCGTAGACGGGACAGGGTTTTACGAGCAGTACTTC.

V usage is TRBV19 and J usage is TRBJ1-1; D gene ambiguous. Trimming took 5 bases from V and 1 from J, leaving 8 bases between them. Germline CDR1 is LNHDA and CDR2 is SQIVND (reference sequence). There are 13 residues in the CDR3. CDR3 residues: CASSVRTNTEAFF. The CDR3 nucleotides are TGTGCCAGTAGTGTACGAACGAACACTGAAGCTTTCTTT.

The chain recombines TRBV29-1 with TRBJ2-7; D remains ambiguous. Trimming shortened V by 3 bases and J by 2 bases, and 8 bases separated the two germline ends. This CDR3 is built from 12 residues. Germline V lookup: CDR1 SQVTM, CDR2 ANQGSEA. The CDR3 region has the DNA TGCAGCGTTGAGGACGGAACCTACGAGCAGTACTTC. Protein: CSVEDGTYEQYF.

For this clone: A read error may produce the germline difference seen at one junction end. The CDR3 region has the DNA TGTGCCAGCAGTGAACTGGACAGGGAATACTTC. Residues: CASSELDREYF. The chain combines TRBV6-5 with TRBJ1-2; 8 nucleotides line up with TRBD1. The germline gives CDR1 MNHEY, CDR2 SVGAGI. The CDR3 has 11 amino acids.

The chain links TRBV11-2 to TRBJ1-3; TRBD1 might be the D (5 bases). The ends were cut back, 2 bases at V and 2 bases at J, with 10 bases in the middle. This CDR3 has 15 amino acids. Looked up from germline, CDR1 is SGHAT and CDR2 is FQNNGV. CDR3 sequence reads: CASSLSTGPGNTIYF. CDR3 coding DNA: TGTGCCAGCAGCTTAAGTACGGGGCCTGGAAACACCATATATTTT.

V is TRBV11-1 and J is TRBJ2-2; TRBD2 matches 9 bases. The CDR3 sequence is 16 residues long. The germline V gene has CDR1 SGHAT and CDR2 FQDESV (reference sequence). The trim removed 5 bases at V and 5 bases at J, leaving 9 bases unmatched. In DNA form, the CDR3 reads TGTGCCAGCAGCCCACCGGCTAGCGGGAAGACCGGGGAGCTGTTTTTT. It yields the protein CASSPPASGKTGELFF.

CDR3 in amino acids: CASSEGAYEQYF. In nucleotides, the CDR3 is TGCGCCAGTTCGGAGGGGGCCTACGAGCAGTACTTC. This rearrangement joins TRBV5-1 to TRBJ2-7; D is tentatively TRBD1 or TRBD2 (6 bases each). The germline V gene encodes CDR1 SGHRS and CDR2 YFSETQ. V was cut by 8 bases and J by 2 bases, with 11 bases left in between. The CDR3 is 12 amino acids.

This chain uses TRBV28 with TRBJ2-7, with 8 nucleotides matching TRBD2. CDR1 and CDR2 from the germline V gene are MDHEN and SYDVKM. Losses at the gene ends were 2 bases for V and 3 bases for J; bases not matched to a gene: 9. CDR3 length: 16 residues. This CDR3 is CASSLGREVGGYEQYF. The CDR3 DNA reads as TGTGCCAGCAGTTTAGGGCGGGAGGTAGGAGGCTACGAGCAGTACTTC.

The chain couples TRBV28 to TRBJ2-4; 10 nucleotides match TRBD2. Per the germline V gene, CDR1 is MDHEN and CDR2 is SYDVKM. CDR3 length equals 15 residues. Trimming took 2 bases from V and 7 from J; bases not matched to a gene: 5. The CDR3 region has the DNA TGTGCCAGCAGTTTACTAGCGGGAGAACGGAACATTCAGTACTTC. As protein: CASSLLAGERNIQYF. Based on the CDR3 plus reference TRBV28 and TRBJ2-4, the full variable domain is DVKVTQSSRYLVKRTGEKVFLECVQDMDHENMFWYRQDPGLGLRLIYFSYDVKMKEKGDIPEGYSVSREKKERFSLILESASTNQTSMYLCASSLLAGERNIQYFGAGTRLSVL.

The rearrangement links TRBV6-1 to TRBJ2-1, with 8 positions matching TRBD2. Germline V gene lookup returns CDR1 MNHNS and CDR2 SASEGT. The CDR3 runs to 13 residues. V lost 7 bases and J lost 5; bases outside the gene matches: 4. DNA for the CDR3: TGTGCCAGCAACCTTAGCGGGAACAATGAGCAGTTCTTC. It codes for CASNLSGNNEQFF.

The V and J genes are TRBV7-2 and TRBJ2-5; perhaps TRBD1 as D (5 bases). CDR1 and CDR2 from the germline V gene are SGHTA and FQGNSA. V gave up 5 bases and J gave up 4 bases, with 14 bases separating them. This CDR3 is 14 amino acids long. DNA for the CDR3: TGTGCCAGCAGCCCGCTTGTGGGGCGAGAGACCCAGTACTTC. It codes for CASSPLVGRETQYF.

The chain couples TRBV5-4 to TRBJ2-3; 9 positions match TRBD2. Germline CDR1 and CDR2: SGHNT and YYREEE (reference sequence). V gave up 5 bases and J gave up 7 bases; unmatched junction bases: 8. The CDR3 is made up of 14 amino acids. This CDR3 is CASSAGGAMHTQYF. The CDR3 DNA follows: TGTGCCAGCAGTGCGGGAGGGGCCATGCATACGCAGTATTTT.